The following is a TCR beta chain sequence with its context. Its antigen is currently unknown. The CDR3 runs 15 residues. V lost 8 bases and J lost 0, with 16 bases in between. Germline lookup yields CDR1 LNHDA and CDR2 SQIVND (reference sequence). This specimen belongs to a study of T cell responses to AZD1222 COVID-19 vaccine. Looking at the study overall: Analysis merged second doses at about 4 or about 12 weeks. Findings and limits, study-wide: In a largely white British group with more females than males, clonal diversity was possibly underestimated. Increases in Spike-specific TCR breadth and depth were seen after two AZD1222 doses. Unmutated variant regions reportedly attract nearly half of all spike-specific TCRs.

Sequenced by immunoSEQ multiplex PCR; TCRdb stores in-frame clones only, minus some. The sample lists 80,000 to 95,000 clones, about nine tenths occurring once. The source was peripheral blood, collected on day 0 of AZD1222 vaccination. The chain uses TRBV19 and TRBJ1-2, with a tentative D call TRBD1 (6 bases). This clonotype was sampled from an adult in good health. The DNA of the CDR3 is TGTGCCAGTGTAACGGGGGGCGAAGCTAACTATGGCTACACCTTC. As protein: CASVTGGEANYGYTF.